This TCR beta chain was sequenced for a study of T cells in Graves' hyperthyroidism and ophthalmopathy. Study-wide findings and caveats: Within blood appeared most thyroid clonotypes that had expanded above 0.001.

Uncontrolled infections, other autoimmune diseases, pregnancy or lactation led to exclusion of patients. What was amplified from RNA transcripts were TCR beta CDR3 regions. The HTBI primer set drove a first-round RT-PCR of the TCR CDR3. TCRdb independently ran MiXCR on the multiplex PCR reads; one entry per CDR3 protein. The table has fewer than 500,000 distinct CDR3 sequences, about 13% seen once. Trimming cost V 6 bases and J 7 bases, with 18 bases left between them. CDR3 length: 14 residues. This clonotype was counted many times. What it binds is unknown. The sequencing input was blood. The J gene is TRBJ1-1, the V gene TRBV12-3 or TRBV12-4; TRBD1 might be the D (5 bases). This receptor was identified in a man aged 30 to 39 with Graves' hyperthyroidism that later progressed to Graves' ophthalmopathy. The CDR3 sequence is CASRRVREVGEAFF. The CDR3 bases are TGTGCCAGCAGGAGAGTCAGGGAAGTTGGTGAAGCTTTCTTT.